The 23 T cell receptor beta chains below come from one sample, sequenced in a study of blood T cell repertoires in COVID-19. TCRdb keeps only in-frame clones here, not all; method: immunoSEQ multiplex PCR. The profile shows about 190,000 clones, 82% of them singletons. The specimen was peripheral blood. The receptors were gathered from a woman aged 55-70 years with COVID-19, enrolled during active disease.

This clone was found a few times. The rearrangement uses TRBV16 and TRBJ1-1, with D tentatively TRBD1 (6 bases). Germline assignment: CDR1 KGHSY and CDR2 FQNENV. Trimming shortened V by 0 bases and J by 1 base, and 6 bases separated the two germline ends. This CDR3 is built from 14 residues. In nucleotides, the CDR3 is TGTGCCAGCAGCCAATCAGGGGGGAACACTGAAGCTTTCTTT. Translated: CASSQSGGNTEAFF. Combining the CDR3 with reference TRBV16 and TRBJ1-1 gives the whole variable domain GEEVAQTPKHLVRGEGQKAKLYCAPIKGHSYVFWYQQVLKNEFKFLISFQNENVFDETGMPKERFSAKCLPNSPCSLEIQATKLEDSAVYFCASSQSGGNTEAFFGQGTRLTVV.

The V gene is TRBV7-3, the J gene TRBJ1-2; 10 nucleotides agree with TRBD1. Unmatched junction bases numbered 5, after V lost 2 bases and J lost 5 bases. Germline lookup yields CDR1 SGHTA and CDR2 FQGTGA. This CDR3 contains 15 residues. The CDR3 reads CASSLGTGDRYGYTF. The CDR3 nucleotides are TGTGCCAGCAGCTTAGGGACAGGGGACCGTTATGGCTACACCTTC.

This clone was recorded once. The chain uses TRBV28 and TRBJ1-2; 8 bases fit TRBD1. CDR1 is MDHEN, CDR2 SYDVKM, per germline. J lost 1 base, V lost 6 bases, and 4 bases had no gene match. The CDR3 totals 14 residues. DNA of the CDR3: TGTGCCAGCAGCTCCAGGGGGCGTAACTATGGCTACACCTTC. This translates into CASSSRGRNYGYTF.

The CDR3: CASSWGGTQYF. DNA of the CDR3: TGTGCCAGCAGTTGGGGGGGGACGCAGTATTTT. The rearrangement links TRBV6-5 to TRBJ2-3; 7 bases line up with TRBD2. Germline V gives CDR1 MNHEY, CDR2 SVGAGI. This CDR3 region has 11 residues. J lost 9 bases, V lost 4 bases, and 1 base had no gene match.

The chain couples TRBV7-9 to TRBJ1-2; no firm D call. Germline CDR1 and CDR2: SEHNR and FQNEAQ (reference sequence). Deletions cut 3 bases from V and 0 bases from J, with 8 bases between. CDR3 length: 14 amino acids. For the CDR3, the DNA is TGTGCCAGCAGCTTGGCCTCCTCTAACTATGGCTACACCTTC. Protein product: CASSLASSNYGYTF.

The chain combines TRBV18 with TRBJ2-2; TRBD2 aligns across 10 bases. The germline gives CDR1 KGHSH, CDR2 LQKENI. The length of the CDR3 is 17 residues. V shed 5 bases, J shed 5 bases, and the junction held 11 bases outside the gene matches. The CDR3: CASSSLAGGGGTGELFF. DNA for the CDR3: TGTGCCAGCTCATCGTTAGCGGGAGGAGGCGGAACCGGGGAGCTGTTTTTT.

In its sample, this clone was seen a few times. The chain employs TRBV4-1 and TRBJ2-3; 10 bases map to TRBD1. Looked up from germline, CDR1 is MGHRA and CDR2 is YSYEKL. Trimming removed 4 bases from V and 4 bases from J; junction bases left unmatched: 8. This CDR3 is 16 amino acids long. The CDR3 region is CASSRDRGGVADTQYF. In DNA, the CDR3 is TGCGCCAGCAGCCGGGACAGGGGAGGAGTAGCAGATACGCAGTATTTT.

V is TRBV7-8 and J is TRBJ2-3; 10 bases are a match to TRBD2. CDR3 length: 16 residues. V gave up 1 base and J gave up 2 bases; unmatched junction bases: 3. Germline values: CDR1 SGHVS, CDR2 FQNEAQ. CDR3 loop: CASSLVAGGHTDTQYF. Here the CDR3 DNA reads TGTGCCAGCAGCTTAGTAGCGGGGGGACACACAGATACGCAGTATTTT.

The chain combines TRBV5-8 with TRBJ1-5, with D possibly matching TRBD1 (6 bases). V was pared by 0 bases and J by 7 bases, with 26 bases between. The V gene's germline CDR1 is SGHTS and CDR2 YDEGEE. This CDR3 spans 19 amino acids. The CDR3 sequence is CASSLVISSRTVASQPQHF. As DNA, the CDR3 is TGTGCCAGCAGCTTGGTTATTAGTTCGAGGACAGTGGCTTCCCAGCCCCAGCATTTT.

The DNA for the CDR3 is TGTGCCAGCAGTTATCAGGGTGCGCAGCCCCAGCATTTT. This translates into CASSYQGAQPQHF. The rearrangement links TRBV28 to TRBJ1-5, with a possible D match to TRBD1 (5 bases). Germline CDR1 is MDHEN and CDR2 is SYDVKM. V lost 4 bases, J lost 7 bases, and 11 bases lay in between. The CDR3 extends over 13 amino acids. Together with reference TRBV28 and TRBJ1-5, the CDR3 gives the full variable domain: DVKVTQSSRYLVKRTGEKVFLECVQDMDHENMFWYRQDPGLGLRLIYFSYDVKMKEKGDIPEGYSVSREKKERFSLILESASTNQTSMYLCASSYQGAQPQHFGDGTRLSIL.

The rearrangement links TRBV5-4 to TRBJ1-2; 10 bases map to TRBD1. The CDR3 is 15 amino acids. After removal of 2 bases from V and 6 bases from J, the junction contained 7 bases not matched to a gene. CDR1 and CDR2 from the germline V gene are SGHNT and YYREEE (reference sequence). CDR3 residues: CASSFSGTGVNGYTF. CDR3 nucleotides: TGTGCCAGCAGCTTTTCCGGGACAGGGGTTAATGGCTACACCTTC. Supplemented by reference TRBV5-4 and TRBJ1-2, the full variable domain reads ETGVTQSPTHLIKTRGQQVTLRCSSQSGHNTVSWYQQALGQGPQFIFQYYREEENGRGNFPPRFSGLQFPNYSSELNVNALELDDSALYLCASSFSGTGVNGYTFGSGTRLTVV.

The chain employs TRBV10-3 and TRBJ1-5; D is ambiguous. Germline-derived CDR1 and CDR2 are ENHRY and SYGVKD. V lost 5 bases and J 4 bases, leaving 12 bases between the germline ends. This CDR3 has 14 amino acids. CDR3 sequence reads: CAISPERGNQPQHF. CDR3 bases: TGTGCCATCAGTCCCGAGCGAGGGAATCAGCCCCAGCATTTT.

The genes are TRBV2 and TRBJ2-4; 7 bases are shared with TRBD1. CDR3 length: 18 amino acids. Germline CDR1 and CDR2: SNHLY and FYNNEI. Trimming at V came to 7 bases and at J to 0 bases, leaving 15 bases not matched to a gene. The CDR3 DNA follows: TGTGCCAGCACCCAGGGGACAGTAGACTTTCTAGCCAAAAACATTCAGTACTTC. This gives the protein CASTQGTVDFLAKNIQYF.

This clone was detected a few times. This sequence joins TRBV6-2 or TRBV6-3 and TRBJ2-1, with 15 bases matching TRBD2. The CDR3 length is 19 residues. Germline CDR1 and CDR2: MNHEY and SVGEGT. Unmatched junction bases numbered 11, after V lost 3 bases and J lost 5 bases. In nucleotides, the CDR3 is TGTGCCAGCAGTTATCCTACCGGGACTAGCGGGGGGTTCGACAATGAGCAGTTCTTC. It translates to CASSYPTGTSGGFDNEQFF.

The CDR3 region has the DNA TGCGCCAGCAGCCAAGGTACAGGGAATCCCTCCTACGAGCAGTACTTC. It is translated as CASSQGTGNPSYEQYF. V is TRBV4-1 and J is TRBJ2-7; tentatively, D is TRBD1 (6 bases). The CDR3 sequence is 16 residues long. CDR1 is MGHRA, CDR2 YSYEKL, per germline. Trimming took 1 base from V and 0 from J, leaving 13 bases between them.

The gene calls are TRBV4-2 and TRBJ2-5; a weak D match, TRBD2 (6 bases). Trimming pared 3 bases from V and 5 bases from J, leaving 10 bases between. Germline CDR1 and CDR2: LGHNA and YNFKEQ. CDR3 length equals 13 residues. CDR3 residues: CASSQTSTETQYF. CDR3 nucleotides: TGTGCCAGCAGCCAGACTAGTACCGAGACCCAGTACTTC.

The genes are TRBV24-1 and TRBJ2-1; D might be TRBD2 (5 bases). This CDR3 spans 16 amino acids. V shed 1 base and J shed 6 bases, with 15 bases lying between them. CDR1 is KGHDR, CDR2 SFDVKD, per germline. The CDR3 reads CATSDLIGNAGNEQFF. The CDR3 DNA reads TGTGCCACCAGTGATTTAATAGGGAATGCGGGCAATGAGCAGTTCTTC.

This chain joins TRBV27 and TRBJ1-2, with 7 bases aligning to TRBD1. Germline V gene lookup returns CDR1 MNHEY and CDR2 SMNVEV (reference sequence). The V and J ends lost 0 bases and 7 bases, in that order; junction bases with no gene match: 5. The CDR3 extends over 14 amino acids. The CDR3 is CASSLSWDSGGYTF. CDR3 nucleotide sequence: TGTGCCAGCAGTTTATCGTGGGACAGCGGTGGCTACACCTTC.

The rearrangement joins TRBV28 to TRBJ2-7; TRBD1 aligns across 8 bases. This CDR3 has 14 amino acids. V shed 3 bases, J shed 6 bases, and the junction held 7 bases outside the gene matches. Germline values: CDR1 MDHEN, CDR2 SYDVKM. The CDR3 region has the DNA TGTGCCAGCAGTTTTGGACAGGGTATGGTCGAGCAGTACGTC. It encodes CASSFGQGMVEQYV.

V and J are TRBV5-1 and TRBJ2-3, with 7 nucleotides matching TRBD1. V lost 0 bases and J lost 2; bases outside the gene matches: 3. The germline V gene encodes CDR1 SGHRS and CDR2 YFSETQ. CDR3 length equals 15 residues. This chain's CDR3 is CASSLVGQNTDTQYF. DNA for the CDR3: TGCGCCAGCAGCTTGGTGGGACAGAACACAGATACGCAGTATTTT. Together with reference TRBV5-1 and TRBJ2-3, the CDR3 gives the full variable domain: KAGVTQTPRYLIKTRGQQVTLSCSPISGHRSVSWYQQTPGQGLQFLFEYFSETQRNKGNFPGRFSGRQFSNSRSEMNVSTLELGDSALYLCASSLVGQNTDTQYFGPGTRLTVL.

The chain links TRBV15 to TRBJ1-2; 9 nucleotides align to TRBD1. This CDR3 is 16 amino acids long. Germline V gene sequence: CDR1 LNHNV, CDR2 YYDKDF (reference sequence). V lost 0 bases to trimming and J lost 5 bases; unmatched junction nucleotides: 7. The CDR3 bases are TGTGCCACCAGCAGAGATCGGGCCGGGACAGGGTATGGCTACACCTTC. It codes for CATSRDRAGTGYGYTF. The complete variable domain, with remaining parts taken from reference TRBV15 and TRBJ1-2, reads DAMVIQNPRYQVTQFGKPVTLSCSQTLNHNVMYWYQQKSSQAPKLLFHYYDKDFNNEADTPDNFQSRRPNTSFCFLDIRSPGLGDTAMYLCATSRDRAGTGYGYTFGSGTRLTVV.

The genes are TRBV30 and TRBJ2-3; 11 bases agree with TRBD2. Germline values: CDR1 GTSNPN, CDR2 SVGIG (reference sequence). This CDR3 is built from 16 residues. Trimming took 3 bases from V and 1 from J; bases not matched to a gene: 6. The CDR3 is CAWSLGTSGRTDTQYF. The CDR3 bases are TGTGCCTGGAGCCTCGGGACTAGCGGCCGCACAGATACGCAGTATTTT.

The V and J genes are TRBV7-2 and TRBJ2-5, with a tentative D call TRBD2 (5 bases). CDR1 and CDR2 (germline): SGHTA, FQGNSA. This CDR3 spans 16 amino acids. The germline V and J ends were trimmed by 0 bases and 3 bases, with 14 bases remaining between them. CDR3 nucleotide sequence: TGTGCCAGCAGCTTAGCGCGAGGGCTAGGAGAAGAGACCCAGTACTTC. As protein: CASSLARGLGEETQYF.